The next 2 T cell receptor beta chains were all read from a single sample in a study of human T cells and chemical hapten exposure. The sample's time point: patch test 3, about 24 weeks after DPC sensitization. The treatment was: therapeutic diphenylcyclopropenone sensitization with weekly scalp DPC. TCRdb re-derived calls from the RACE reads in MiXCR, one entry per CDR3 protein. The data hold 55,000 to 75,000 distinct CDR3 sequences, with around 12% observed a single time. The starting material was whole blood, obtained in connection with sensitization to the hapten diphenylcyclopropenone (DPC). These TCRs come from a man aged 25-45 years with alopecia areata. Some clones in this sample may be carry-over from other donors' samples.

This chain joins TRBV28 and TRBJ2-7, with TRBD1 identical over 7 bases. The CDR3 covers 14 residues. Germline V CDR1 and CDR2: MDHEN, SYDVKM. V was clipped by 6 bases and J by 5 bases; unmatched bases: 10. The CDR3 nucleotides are TGTGCCAGCAGAAATACAGGGGTCACAGACGAGCAGTACTTC. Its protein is CASRNTGVTDEQYF.

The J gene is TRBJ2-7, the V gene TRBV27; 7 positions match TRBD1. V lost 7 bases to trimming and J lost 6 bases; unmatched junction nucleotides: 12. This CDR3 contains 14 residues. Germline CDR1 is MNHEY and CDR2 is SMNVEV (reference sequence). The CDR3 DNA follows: TGTGCCAGCACCCGCACAGGGGCTGGCGGCGAGCAGTACTTC. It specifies CASTRTGAGGEQYF.